This TCR beta chain was recovered during a study of T-cell reconstitution after alpha-beta-depleted transplantation in children. This CDR3 has 16 amino acids. The V end lost 2 bases, the J end lost 9 bases, and 21 bases lay between the germline ends. Germline V lookup: CDR1 SGHRS, CDR2 YFSETQ. As it was prepared, the TCRbeta library received unique molecular identifiers. TCRdb re-called the PCR reads through MiXCR, storing one row per CDR3 protein. The sample lists about 250,000 distinct CDR3 sequences, under 30% seen once, with about 5% in the top ten. This clonotype was observed many times. Antigen: not known. General study results and limits: Recipient T cells and thymic progenitors that survived were the source of the high TCRbeta diversity seen at day 60 in some patients. At the one-year point after transplant, T-cell counts and TCRbeta diversity were found to come mostly from T cells that had been newly produced.

This rearrangement joins TRBV5-1 to TRBJ1-5; weak D call: TRBD1 (5 bases). The sequencing used PBMCs, mostly from graft donor cells, collected 360 days after TCRalphabeta/CD19-depleted stem cell transplant. The sequence derives from a female patient under 10 years old who had a stem cell transplant for congenital amegakaryocytic thrombocytopenia, so the T cells may come from the graft donor. The CDR3 is CASSFFRTTPIGPQHF. CDR3 coding DNA: TGCGCCAGCAGCTTCTTCAGGACAACTCCTATTGGGCCCCAGCATTTT. Complete variable domain (other parts from reference TRBV5-1 and TRBJ1-5): KAGVTQTPRYLIKTRGQQVTLSCSPISGHRSVSWYQQTPGQGLQFLFEYFSETQRNKGNFPGRFSGRQFSNSRSEMNVSTLELGDSALYLCASSFFRTTPIGPQHFGDGTRLSIL.